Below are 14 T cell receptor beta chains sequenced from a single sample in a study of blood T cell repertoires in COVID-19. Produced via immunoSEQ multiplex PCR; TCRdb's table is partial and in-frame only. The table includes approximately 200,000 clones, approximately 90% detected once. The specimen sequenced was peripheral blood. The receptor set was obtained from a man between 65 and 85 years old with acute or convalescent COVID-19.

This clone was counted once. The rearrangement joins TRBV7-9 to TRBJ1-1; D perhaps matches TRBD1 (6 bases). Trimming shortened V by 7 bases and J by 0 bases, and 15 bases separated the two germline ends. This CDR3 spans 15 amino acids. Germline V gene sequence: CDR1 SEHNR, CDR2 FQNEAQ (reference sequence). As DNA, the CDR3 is TGTGCCAGCACGGGGCAGGGGTTGATGAACACTGAAGCTTTCTTT. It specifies CASTGQGLMNTEAFF. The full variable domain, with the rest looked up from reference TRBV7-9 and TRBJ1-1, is DTGVSQNPRHKITKRGQNVTFRCDPISEHNRLYWYRQTLGQGPEFLTYFQNEAQLEKSRLLSDRFSAERPKGSFSTLEIQRTEQGDSAMYLCASTGQGLMNTEAFFGQGTRLTVV.

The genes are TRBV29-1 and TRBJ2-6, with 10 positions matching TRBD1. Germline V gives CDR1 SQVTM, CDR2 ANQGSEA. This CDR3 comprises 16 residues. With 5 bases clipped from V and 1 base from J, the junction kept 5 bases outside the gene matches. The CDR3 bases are TGCAGCGTTCGCCGGGACAGGGGTTCTGGGGCCAACGTCCTGACTTTC. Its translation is CSVRRDRGSGANVLTF.

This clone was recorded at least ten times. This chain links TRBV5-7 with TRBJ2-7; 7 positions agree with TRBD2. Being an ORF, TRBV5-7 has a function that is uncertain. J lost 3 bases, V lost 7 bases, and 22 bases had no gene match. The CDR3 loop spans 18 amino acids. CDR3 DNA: TGTGCCAGCCCGGTGAATCCCCTAGCGGACCTGAGAAGCTACGAGCAGTACTTC. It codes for CASPVNPLADLRSYEQYF.

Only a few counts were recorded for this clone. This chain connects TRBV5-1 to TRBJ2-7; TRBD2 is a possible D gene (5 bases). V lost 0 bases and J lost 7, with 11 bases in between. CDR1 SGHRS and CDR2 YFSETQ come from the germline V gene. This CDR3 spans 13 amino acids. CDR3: CASSLGTGIEQYF. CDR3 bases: TGCGCCAGCAGCTTGGGGACGGGGATTGAGCAGTACTTC.

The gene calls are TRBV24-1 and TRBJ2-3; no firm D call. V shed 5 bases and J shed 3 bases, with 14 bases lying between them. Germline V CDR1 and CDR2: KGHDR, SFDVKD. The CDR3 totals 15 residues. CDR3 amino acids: CATSGAQHMTDTQYF. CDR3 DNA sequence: TGTGCCACCAGTGGTGCACAGCATATGACAGATACGCAGTATTTT.

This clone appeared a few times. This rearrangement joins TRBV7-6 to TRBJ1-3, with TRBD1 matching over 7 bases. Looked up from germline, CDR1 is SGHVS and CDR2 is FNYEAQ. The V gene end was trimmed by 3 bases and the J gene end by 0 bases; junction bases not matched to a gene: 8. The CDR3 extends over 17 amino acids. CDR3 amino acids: CASSLFPGQNSGNTIYF. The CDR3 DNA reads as TGTGCCAGCAGCTTGTTCCCGGGACAGAACTCTGGAAACACCATATATTTT.

CDR3 protein: CASSKGSSPKGTGELFF. CDR3 DNA: TGTGCCAGCAGCAAAGGGTCTAGTCCTAAGGGGACCGGGGAGCTGTTTTTT. This chain joins TRBV3-1 (or the pseudogene TRBV3-2) and TRBJ2-2, with D perhaps TRBD1 (5 bases). V was clipped by 5 bases and J by 5 bases, with 21 bases between them. CDR3 length equals 17 residues. Germline loops: CDR1 LGHDT, CDR2 YNNKEL (reference sequence).

CDR3 in amino acids: CASSPGGGANTGELFF. CDR3 bases: TGTGCCAGCAGCCCCGGAGGGGGCGCGAACACCGGGGAGCTGTTTTTT. The chain has TRBV7-9 and TRBJ2-2; D possibly corresponds to TRBD1 (7 bases). The CDR3 has 16 residues. Germline loops: CDR1 SEHNR, CDR2 FQNEAQ (reference sequence). The V end was cut by 5 bases, the J end by 0 bases, with 13 bases between.

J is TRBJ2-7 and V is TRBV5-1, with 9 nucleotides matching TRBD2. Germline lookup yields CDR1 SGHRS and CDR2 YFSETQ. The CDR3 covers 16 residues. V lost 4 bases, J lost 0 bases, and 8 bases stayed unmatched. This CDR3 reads CASSPGLARSSYEQYF. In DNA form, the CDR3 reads TGCGCCAGCAGCCCTGGACTAGCGCGAAGCTCCTACGAGCAGTACTTC.

The DNA for the CDR3 is TGTGCCTGGAGTGAGGACAGGGGGCAAGGCTACACCTTC. It codes for CAWSEDRGQGYTF. V and J are TRBV30 and TRBJ1-2; 11 bases map to TRBD1. With V trimmed by 1 base and J by 8 bases, 3 bases remained unmatched. Germline V gene sequence: CDR1 GTSNPN, CDR2 SVGIG (reference sequence). This CDR3 comprises 13 residues.

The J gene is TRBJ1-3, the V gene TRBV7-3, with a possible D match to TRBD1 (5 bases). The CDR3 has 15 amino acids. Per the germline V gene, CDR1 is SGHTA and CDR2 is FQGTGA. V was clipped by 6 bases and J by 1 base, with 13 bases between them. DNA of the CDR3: TGTGCCAGCAGTCCCGGGGGGTTTTCTGGAAACACCATATATTTT. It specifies CASSPGGFSGNTIYF.

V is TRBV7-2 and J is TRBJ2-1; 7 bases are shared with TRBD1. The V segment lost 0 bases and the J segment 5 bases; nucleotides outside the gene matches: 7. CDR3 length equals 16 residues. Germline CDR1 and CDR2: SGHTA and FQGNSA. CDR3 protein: CASSLAISTGDNEQFF. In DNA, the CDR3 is TGTGCCAGCAGCTTAGCCATTTCAACAGGGGACAATGAGCAGTTCTTC.

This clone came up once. The CDR3 nucleotides are TGTGCCAGCTCACAAACAGGGGGCGGCACTGAAGCTTTCTTT. It encodes CASSQTGGGTEAFF. The V gene is TRBV18, the J gene TRBJ1-1; 9 bases line up with TRBD1. CDR1 is KGHSH, CDR2 LQKENI, per germline. With V trimmed by 4 bases and J by 4 bases, 4 bases remained unmatched. The CDR3 runs 14 residues.

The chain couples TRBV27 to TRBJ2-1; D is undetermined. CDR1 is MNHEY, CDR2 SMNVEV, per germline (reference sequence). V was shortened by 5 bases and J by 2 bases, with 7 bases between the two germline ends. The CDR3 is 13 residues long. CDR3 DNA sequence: TGTGCCAGCAGTCCTACGCCCTACAATGAGCAGTTCTTC. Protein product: CASSPTPYNEQFF.